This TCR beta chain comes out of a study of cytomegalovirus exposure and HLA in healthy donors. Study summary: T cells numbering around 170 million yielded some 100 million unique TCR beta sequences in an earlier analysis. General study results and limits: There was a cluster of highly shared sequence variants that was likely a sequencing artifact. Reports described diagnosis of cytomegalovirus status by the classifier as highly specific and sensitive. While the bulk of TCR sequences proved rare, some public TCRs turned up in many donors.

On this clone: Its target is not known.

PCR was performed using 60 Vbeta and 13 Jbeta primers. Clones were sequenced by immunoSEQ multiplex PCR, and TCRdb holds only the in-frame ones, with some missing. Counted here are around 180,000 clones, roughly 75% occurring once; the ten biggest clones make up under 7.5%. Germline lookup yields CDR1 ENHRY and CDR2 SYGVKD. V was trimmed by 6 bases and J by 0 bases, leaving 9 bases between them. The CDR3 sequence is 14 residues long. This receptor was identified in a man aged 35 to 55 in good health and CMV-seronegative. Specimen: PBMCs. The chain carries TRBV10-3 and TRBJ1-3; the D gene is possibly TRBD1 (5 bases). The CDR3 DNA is TGTGCCATCAGGGCTGACAGCTCTGGAAACACCATATATTTT. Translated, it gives CAIRADSSGNTIYF.